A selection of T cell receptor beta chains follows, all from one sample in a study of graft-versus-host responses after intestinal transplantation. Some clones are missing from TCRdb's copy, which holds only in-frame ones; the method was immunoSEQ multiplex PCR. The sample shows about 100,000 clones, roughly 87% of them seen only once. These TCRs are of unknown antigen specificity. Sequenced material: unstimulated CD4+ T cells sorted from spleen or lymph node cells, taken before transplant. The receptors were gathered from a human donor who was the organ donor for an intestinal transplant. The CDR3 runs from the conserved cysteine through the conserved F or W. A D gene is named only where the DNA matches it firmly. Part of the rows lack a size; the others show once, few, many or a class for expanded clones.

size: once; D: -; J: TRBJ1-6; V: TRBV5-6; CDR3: CASSEGFSYNSPLHF; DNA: TGTGCCAGCAGCGAGGGTTTCTCCTATAATTCACCCCTCCACTTT
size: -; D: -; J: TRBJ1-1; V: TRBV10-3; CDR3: CAIAPVTTSGNTEAFF; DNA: TGTGCCATCGCTCCTGTCACGACATCTGGTAACACTGAAGCTTTCTTT
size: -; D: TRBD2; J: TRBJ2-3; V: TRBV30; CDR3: CAWRGLAGGLDTQYF; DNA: TGTGCCTGGAGGGGACTAGCGGGGGGGCTAGATACGCAGTATTTT
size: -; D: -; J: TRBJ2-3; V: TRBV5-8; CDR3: CASRRRSTGRTSTDTQYF; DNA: TGTGCCAGCCGGCGCCGCTCGACAGGCAGAACTAGCACAGATACGCAGTATTTT
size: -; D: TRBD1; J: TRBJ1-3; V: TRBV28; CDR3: CASSPSDRVGTIYF; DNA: TGTGCCAGCAGTCCATCCGACAGGGTCGGCACCATATATTTT
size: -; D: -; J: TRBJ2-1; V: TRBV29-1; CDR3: CSLGRNEQFF; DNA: TGCAGCCTCGGGCGCAATGAGCAGTTCTTC
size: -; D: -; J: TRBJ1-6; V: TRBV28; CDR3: CASTIGNNSPLHF; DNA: TGTGCCAGCACTATTGGGAACAATTCACCCCTCCACTTT
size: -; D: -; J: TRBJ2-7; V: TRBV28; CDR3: CASSVPGHTSSEQYF; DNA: TGTGCCAGCAGTGTTCCGGGCCATACGTCCTCCGAGCAGTACTTC
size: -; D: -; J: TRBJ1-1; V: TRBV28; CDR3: CASSRPAGNTEAFF; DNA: TGTGCCAGCAGTAGACCGGCGGGGAACACTGAAGCTTTCTTT
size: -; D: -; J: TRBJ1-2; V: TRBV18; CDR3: CASSPGSGTTHYGYTF; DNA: TGTGCCAGCTCACCAGGGTCGGGGACAACCCACTATGGCTACACCTTC
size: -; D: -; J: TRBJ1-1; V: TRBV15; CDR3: CATSRAPNTEAFF; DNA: TGTGCCACCAGCAGAGCTCCGAACACTGAAGCTTTCTTT
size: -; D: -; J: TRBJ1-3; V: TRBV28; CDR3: CASTIWNTIYF; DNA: TGTGCCAGCACTATTTGGAACACCATATATTTT
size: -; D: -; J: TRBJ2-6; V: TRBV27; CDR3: CASSPAGSGANVLTF; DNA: TGTGCCAGCAGCCCGGCGGGGTCTGGGGCCAACGTCCTGACTTTC
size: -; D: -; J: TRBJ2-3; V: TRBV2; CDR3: CASSDPGGPVPDTQYF; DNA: TGTGCCAGCAGTGACCCCGGGGGGCCCGTCCCAGATACGCAGTATTTT
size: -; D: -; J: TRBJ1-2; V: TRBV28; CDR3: CASSPSLGAVNYGYTF; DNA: TGTGCCAGCAGCCCCTCCCTTGGGGCCGTAAACTATGGCTACACCTTC
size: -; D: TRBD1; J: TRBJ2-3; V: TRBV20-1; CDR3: CSLITGASQYF; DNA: TGCAGTCTAATCACAGGGGCTTCGCAGTATTTT
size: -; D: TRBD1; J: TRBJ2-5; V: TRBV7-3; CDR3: CASSPSRGETQYF; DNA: TGTGCCAGCAGCCCCTCCAGGGGGGAGACCCAGTACTTC
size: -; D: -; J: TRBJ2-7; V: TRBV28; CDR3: CASSFPNSYEQYF; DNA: TGTGCCAGCAGTTTCCCAAACTCCTACGAGCAGTACTTC
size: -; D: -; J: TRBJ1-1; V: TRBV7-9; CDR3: CASSLHGNTEAFF; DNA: TGTGCCAGCAGCTTACATGGGAACACTGAAGCTTTCTTT
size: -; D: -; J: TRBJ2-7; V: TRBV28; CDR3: CASSSIVGGEQYF; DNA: TGTGCCAGCAGTTCCATCGTAGGGGGCGAGCAGTACTTC
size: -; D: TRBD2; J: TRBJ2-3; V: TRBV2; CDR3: CASSPWGGGAKDTQYF; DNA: TGTGCCAGCAGCCCCTGGGGCGGGGGGGCCAAAGATACGCAGTATTTT
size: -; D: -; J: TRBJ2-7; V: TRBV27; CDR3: CASSPRPVSYEQYF; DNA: TGTGCCAGCAGTCCGCGCCCAGTGAGCTACGAGCAGTACTTC
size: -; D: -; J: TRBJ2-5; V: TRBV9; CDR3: CASSPLGSRETQYF; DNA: TGTGCCAGCAGCCCCCTCGGGTCCAGGGAGACCCAGTACTTC
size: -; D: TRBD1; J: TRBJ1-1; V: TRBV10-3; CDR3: CAILAGTGENTEAFF; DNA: TGTGCCATCTTAGCCGGGACAGGGGAGAACACTGAAGCTTTCTTT
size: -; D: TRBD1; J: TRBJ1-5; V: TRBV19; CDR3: CASSTTGANQPQHF; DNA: TGTGCCAGTAGTACGACAGGGGCCAATCAGCCCCAGCATTTT
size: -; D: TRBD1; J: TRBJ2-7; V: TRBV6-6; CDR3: CASSGTGPYEQYF; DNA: TGTGCCAGCAGCGGGACAGGCCCCTACGAGCAGTACTTC
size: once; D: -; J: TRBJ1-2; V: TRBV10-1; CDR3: CASSAFSSYGYTF; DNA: TGCGCCAGCAGTGCCTTCAGCTCCTATGGCTACACCTTC
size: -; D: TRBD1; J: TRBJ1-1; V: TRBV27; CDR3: CASSRSLTGRTEAFF; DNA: TGTGCCAGCAGCCGCTCCCTGACAGGGAGAACTGAAGCTTTCTTT
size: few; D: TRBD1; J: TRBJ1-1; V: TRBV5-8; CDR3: CASSLLRGSTEAFF; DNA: TGTGCCAGCAGCTTACTCAGGGGGAGCACTGAAGCTTTCTTT
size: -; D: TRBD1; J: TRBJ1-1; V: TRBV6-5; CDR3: CASSYSVGQGAVEAFF; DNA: TGTGCCAGCAGTTACTCGGTTGGCCAGGGGGCCGTTGAAGCTTTCTTT
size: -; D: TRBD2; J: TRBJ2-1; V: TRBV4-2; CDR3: CASSQERISGSGNEQFF; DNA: TGTGCCAGCAGCCAAGAAAGAATTAGCGGGAGTGGGAATGAGCAGTTCTTC
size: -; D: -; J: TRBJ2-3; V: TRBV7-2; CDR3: CASSLGLFPDTQYF; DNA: TGTGCCAGCAGCCTCGGACTTTTCCCAGATACGCAGTATTTT
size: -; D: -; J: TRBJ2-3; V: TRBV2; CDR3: CASGGGTPFTDTQYF; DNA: TGTGCCAGCGGAGGGGGGACACCCTTCACAGATACGCAGTATTTT
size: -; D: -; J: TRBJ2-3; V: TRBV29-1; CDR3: CSVEEQGDTQYF; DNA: TGCAGCGTTGAAGAACAGGGAGATACGCAGTATTTT
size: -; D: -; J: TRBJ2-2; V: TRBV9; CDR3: CASRWGQGSTGELFF; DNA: TGTGCCAGCAGGTGGGGGCAGGGGAGCACCGGGGAGCTGTTTTTT
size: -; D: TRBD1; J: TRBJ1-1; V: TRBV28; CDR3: CASRTGTKGAISEAFF; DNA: TGTGCCAGCAGGACAGGGACCAAGGGGGCTATAAGTGAAGCTTTCTTT
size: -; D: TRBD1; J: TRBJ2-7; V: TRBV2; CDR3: CASTRAGQGSHEQYF; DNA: TGTGCCAGCACGAGAGCGGGACAGGGTTCCCACGAGCAGTACTTC
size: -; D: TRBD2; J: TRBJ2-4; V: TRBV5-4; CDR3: CASSSGLAGGNIQYF; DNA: TGTGCCAGCAGCTCCGGACTAGCGGGGGGGAACATTCAGTACTTC
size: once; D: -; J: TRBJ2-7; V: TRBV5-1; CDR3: CASSFEQGTYEQYF; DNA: TGCGCCAGCAGCTTCGAACAGGGAACCTACGAGCAGTACTTC
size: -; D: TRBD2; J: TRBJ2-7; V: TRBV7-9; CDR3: CASSLGLAGGNEQYF; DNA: TGTGCCAGCAGCTTAGGGCTAGCGGGGGGAAACGAGCAGTACTTC
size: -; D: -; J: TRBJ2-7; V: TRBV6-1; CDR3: CASNWEQPSSYEQYF; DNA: TGTGCCAGCAATTGGGAACAGCCTAGCTCCTACGAGCAGTACTTC
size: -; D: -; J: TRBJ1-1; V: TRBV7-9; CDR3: CASSLTEGGVGRMNTEAFF; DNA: TGTGCCAGCAGCTTAACCGAGGGGGGAGTTGGCAGGATGAACACTGAAGCTTTCTTT
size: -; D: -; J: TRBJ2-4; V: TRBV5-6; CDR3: CASSLVSKNIQYF; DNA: TGTGCCAGCAGCTTAGTCAGTAAAAACATTCAGTACTTC
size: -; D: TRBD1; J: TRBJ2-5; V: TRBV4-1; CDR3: CASSQDGQGAFGETQYF; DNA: TGCGCCAGCAGCCAAGATGGGCAGGGGGCATTTGGGGAGACCCAGTACTTC
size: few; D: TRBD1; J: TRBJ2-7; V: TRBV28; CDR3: CASSPHRGAYEQYF; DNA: TGTGCCAGCAGTCCGCACAGGGGGGCCTACGAGCAGTACTTC
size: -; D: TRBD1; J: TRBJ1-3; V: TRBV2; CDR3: CARQGTSGNTIYF; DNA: TGTGCCAGACAGGGGACTAGCGGAAACACCATATATTTT
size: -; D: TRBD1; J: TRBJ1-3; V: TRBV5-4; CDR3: CASSRQGIGNTIYF; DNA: TGTGCCAGCAGCAGACAGGGGATTGGAAACACCATATATTTT
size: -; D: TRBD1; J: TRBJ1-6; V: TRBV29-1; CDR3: CSVGDRGLESPLHF; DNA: TGCAGCGTTGGGGACAGGGGGCTCGAATCACCCCTCCACTTT
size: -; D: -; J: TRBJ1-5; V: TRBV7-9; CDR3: CASSLAGSTNQPQHF; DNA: TGTGCCAGCAGTCTAGCCGGCAGCACTAATCAGCCCCAGCATTTT
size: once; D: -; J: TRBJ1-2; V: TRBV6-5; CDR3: CASSYSSGTKYGYTF; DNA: TGTGCCAGCAGTTACTCGAGTGGGACAAAATATGGCTACACCTTC
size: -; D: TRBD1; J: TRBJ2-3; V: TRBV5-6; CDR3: CASSLWTGTDTQYF; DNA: TGTGCCAGCAGCTTGTGGACAGGTACAGATACGCAGTATTTT
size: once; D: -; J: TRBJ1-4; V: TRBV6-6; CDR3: CASSYSKGGLNEKLFF; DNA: TGTGCCAGCAGTTACTCCAAAGGGGGTCTTAATGAAAAACTGTTTTTT
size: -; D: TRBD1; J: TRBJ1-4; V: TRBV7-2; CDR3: CASSPGQAGTNEKLFF; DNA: TGTGCCAGCAGCCCAGGACAGGCAGGAACTAATGAAAAACTGTTTTTT
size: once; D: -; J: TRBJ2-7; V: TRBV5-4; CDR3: CASSPGLEGSYEQYF; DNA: TGTGCCAGCAGCCCGGGCCTCGAGGGGTCCTACGAGCAGTACTTC
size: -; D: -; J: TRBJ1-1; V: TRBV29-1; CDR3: CSVEPHRNTEAFF; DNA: TGCAGCGTTGAGCCGCATCGGAACACTGAAGCTTTCTTT